This T cell receptor (beta chain) was obtained from a study of OX40 agonist ivuxolimab in advanced cancers. Overall study context: A history of anti-PD-1, anti-PD-L1 or anti-CTLA-4 therapy was acceptable, and 40% had some. Partial responses were achieved by three patients: one hepatocellular carcinoma, two cutaneous melanoma.

The trim removed 5 bases at V and 6 bases at J, leaving 9 bases unmatched. This CDR3 contains 14 residues. Germline V gene data show CDR1 as MNHEY and CDR2 as SVGAGI. The protocol was immunoSEQ multiplex PCR, while the TCRdb copy is restricted to in-frame clones and leaves out a portion. The sample includes around 63,000 clones, around 89% of them seen just once. The clonotype originates from an adult with an advanced solid tumor such as melanoma, head and neck, liver or kidney cancer. The material was CD4+ or CD8+ T cells sorted from blood, obtained in a trial of the OX40 agonist ivuxolimab. The rearrangement uses TRBV6-5 and TRBJ2-7; 8 nucleotides match TRBD1. This CDR3 is CASSQRTGTAEQYF. CDR3 DNA: TGTGCCAGCAGTCAAAGGACAGGGACAGCCGAGCAGTACTTC.